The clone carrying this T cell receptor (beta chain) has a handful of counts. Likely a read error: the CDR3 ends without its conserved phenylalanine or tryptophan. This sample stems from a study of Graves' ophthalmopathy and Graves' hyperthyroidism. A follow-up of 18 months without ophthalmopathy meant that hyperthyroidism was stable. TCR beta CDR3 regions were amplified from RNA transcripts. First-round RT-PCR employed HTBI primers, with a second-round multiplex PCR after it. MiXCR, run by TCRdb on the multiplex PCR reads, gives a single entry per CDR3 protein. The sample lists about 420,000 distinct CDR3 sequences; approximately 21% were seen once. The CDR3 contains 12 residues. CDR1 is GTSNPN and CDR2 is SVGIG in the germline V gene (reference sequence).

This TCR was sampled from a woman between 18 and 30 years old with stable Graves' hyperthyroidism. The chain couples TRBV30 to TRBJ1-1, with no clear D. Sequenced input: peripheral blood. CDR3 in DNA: TGTGCCCGGAGGTCAGGGAACACTGAAGCTTTCATT. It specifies CARRSGNTEAFI.